These T cell receptor beta chains were read from a single sample in a study of blood T cell repertoires in COVID-19. TCRdb's table, derived via immunoSEQ multiplex PCR, lists solely in-frame clones and lacks some. Among roughly 100,000 clones, 80% to 90% were seen once, and the ten largest hold under 5%. Material: peripheral blood. The receptors here all came from a man older than 75 with COVID-19, enrolled during active disease. Both conserved end residues are part of each CDR3.

V gene: TRBV9; CDR3 length: 16; CDR3 protein: CASSEILAGSYNEQFF
V gene: TRBV30; CDR3 length: 13; CDR3 protein: CAYSTQGVNIQYF
V gene: TRBV6-4; CDR3 length: 15; CDR3 protein: CASRTSPARTDTQYF
V gene: TRBV6-5; CDR3 length: 14; CDR3 protein: CASSYSSQGNTIYF
V gene: TRBV5-1; CDR3 length: 14; CDR3 protein: CASSMDPSSYEQYF
V gene: TRBV2; CDR3 length: 17; CDR3 protein: CASSRTSGRTEYNEQFF
V gene: TRBV9; CDR3 length: 15; CDR3 protein: CASSARPSSGNTIYF
V gene: TRBV4-3; CDR3 length: 15; CDR3 protein: CASSQATGVGTEAFF
V gene: TRBV9; CDR3 length: 17; CDR3 protein: CASSALRLAGGLETQYF
V gene: TRBV18; CDR3 length: 14; CDR3 protein: CASSPGGLNTEAFF
V gene: TRBV5-4; CDR3 length: 14; CDR3 protein: CASSLGTREETQYF
V gene: TRBV5-4; CDR3 length: 14; CDR3 protein: CASKNRPADYEQYF
V gene: TRBV6-5; CDR3 length: 15; CDR3 protein: CASSQGGASTYEQYF
V gene: TRBV20-1; CDR3 length: 11; CDR3 protein: CSAAGGNEQFF
V gene: TRBV28; CDR3 length: 14; CDR3 protein: CASRTPGVWTEAFF
V gene: TRBV5-1; CDR3 length: 14; CDR3 protein: CASSPDSTNEKLFF
V gene: TRBV3-1/TRBV3-2; CDR3 length: 12; CDR3 protein: CASGRRAGELFF
V gene: TRBV25-1; CDR3 length: 14; CDR3 protein: CASSGPGRTYGYTF
V gene: TRBV5-4; CDR3 length: 15; CDR3 protein: CASRDWTGMNSPLHF
V gene: TRBV9; CDR3 length: 17; CDR3 protein: CASSSSSGRRVGETQYF
V gene: TRBV6-6; CDR3 length: 16; CDR3 protein: CATQTRDTSSGNTIYF
V gene: TRBV27; CDR3 length: 13; CDR3 protein: CASSHRSNTEAFF
V gene: TRBV5-1; CDR3 length: 15; CDR3 protein: CASSPQRGPTDTQYF
V gene: TRBV28; CDR3 length: 12; CDR3 protein: CASSLFGDEAFF
V gene: TRBV29-1; CDR3 length: 13; CDR3 protein: CSVEEYSNQPQHF
V gene: TRBV19; CDR3 length: 16; CDR3 protein: CASSPVSDSVNTEAFF
V gene: TRBV7-3; CDR3 length: 14; CDR3 protein: CASSRTGSGNTIYF
V gene: TRBV10-3; CDR3 length: 14; CDR3 protein: CAISTTGGVHGYTF
V gene: TRBV7-6; CDR3 length: 16; CDR3 protein: CASSLLAGSSNQPQHF
V gene: TRBV5-4; CDR3 length: 15; CDR3 protein: CASRPSQGGNTEAFF
V gene: TRBV23-1; CDR3 length: 17; CDR3 protein: CASSHPATGIYTGELFF
V gene: TRBV19; CDR3 length: 13; CDR3 protein: CASTQGEGYGYTF
V gene: TRBV6-2/TRBV6-3; CDR3 length: 14; CDR3 protein: CASSDGQGKTEAFF
V gene: TRBV5-6; CDR3 length: 15; CDR3 protein: CASSTVTGPGYGYTF
V gene: TRBV5-8; CDR3 length: 14; CDR3 protein: CASTRLGIQNIQYF
V gene: TRBV7-8; CDR3 length: 14; CDR3 protein: CASSSWDSSYEQYF
V gene: TRBV3-1/TRBV3-2; CDR3 length: 16; CDR3 protein: CASSQRGGLVRNEQFF
V gene: TRBV18; CDR3 length: 16; CDR3 protein: CASSPLGTGTYNEQFF
V gene: TRBV29-1; CDR3 length: 15; CDR3 protein: CSVGDTDRIYYGYTF
V gene: TRBV5-6; CDR3 length: 15; CDR3 protein: CASSRGQGREETQYF